A selection of T cell receptor beta chains follows, all from one sample in a study of regulatory T cells in long-lasting Graves disease. MiXCR was run by TCRdb on the multiplex PCR reads, yielding one entry per CDR3 protein. Seen here are 530,000 or so distinct CDR3 sequences, less than 15% observed once, and the top ten hold 8.5% to 10%. These data were also filed under a second study, of T cells in Graves' hyperthyroidism and ophthalmopathy.

Here the sequenced sample was peripheral blood mononuclear cells (PBMCs), taken at new diagnosis, from a patient treated with antithyroid drugs. Every receptor here comes from a man aged 25 to 45 with Graves disease. The CDR3 runs from the conserved cysteine through the conserved F or W. The order of the fields is D gene, V gene, CDR3 length, clone size, J gene, CDR3 protein, CDR3 DNA. The D gene is left open where the match is weak. Some rows mark clone size as missing; the rest say once, few, many or name a class of expanded clone.

d_call: TRBD1
v_call: TRBV6-1
cdr3_length: 14
clone_size: few
j_call: TRBJ1-3
cdr3_aa: CASSDRGGGNTIYF
cdr3_nt: TGTGCCAGCAGCGACAGGGGCGGTGGAAACACCATATATTTT

d_call: TRBD1
v_call: TRBV6-1
cdr3_length: 14
clone_size: few
j_call: TRBJ1-2
cdr3_aa: CASNSGGRGYGYTF
cdr3_nt: TGTGCCAGCAATTCAGGGGGCCGGGGATATGGCTACACCTTC

d_call: TRBD2
v_call: TRBV30
cdr3_length: 14
clone_size: few
j_call: TRBJ2-1
cdr3_aa: CAWRSGGPLREQFF
cdr3_nt: TGTGCCTGGAGGTCGGGAGGGCCGCTAAGGGAGCAGTTCTTC

d_call: TRBD1
v_call: TRBV7-9
cdr3_length: 15
clone_size: few
j_call: TRBJ1-2
cdr3_aa: CASSLPTGGDYGYTF
cdr3_nt: TGTGCCAGCAGCCTACCAACAGGGGGCGACTATGGCTACACCTTC

d_call: .
v_call: TRBV25-1
cdr3_length: 14
clone_size: .
j_call: TRBJ2-2
cdr3_aa: CASAGTANTGELFF
cdr3_nt: TGTGCCAGCGCCGGGACGGCGAACACCGGGGAGCTGTTTTTT

d_call: .
v_call: TRBV27
cdr3_length: 15
clone_size: many
j_call: TRBJ2-1
cdr3_aa: CASSTGTRRYNEQFF
cdr3_nt: TGTGCCAGCAGCACCGGGACCAGAAGGTACAATGAGCAGTTCTTC

d_call: .
v_call: TRBV30
cdr3_length: 14
clone_size: many
j_call: TRBJ1-3
cdr3_aa: CAWSGTYSGNTIYF
cdr3_nt: TGTGCCTGGAGTGGGACATACTCTGGAAACACCATATATTTT

d_call: TRBD1
v_call: TRBV25-1
cdr3_length: 15
clone_size: .
j_call: TRBJ2-2
cdr3_aa: CASGRRDRGLGELFF
cdr3_nt: TGTGCCAGCGGCCGCCGGGACAGGGGGCTTGGGGAGCTGTTTTTT

d_call: TRBD1
v_call: TRBV28
cdr3_length: 16
clone_size: many
j_call: TRBJ1-5
cdr3_aa: CASSLTNRGVNQPQHF
cdr3_nt: TGTGCCAGCAGTTTAACTAACAGGGGGGTCAATCAGCCCCAGCATTTT

d_call: TRBD1
v_call: TRBV6-2/TRBV6-3
cdr3_length: 15
clone_size: many
j_call: TRBJ2-2
cdr3_aa: CASSTTGSNTGELFF
cdr3_nt: TGTGCCAGCAGTACGACAGGGTCGAACACCGGGGAGCTGTTTTTT

d_call: TRBD2
v_call: TRBV2
cdr3_length: 15
clone_size: many
j_call: TRBJ2-1
cdr3_aa: CASSLGLAGFNEQFF
cdr3_nt: TGTGCCAGCAGCCTAGGACTAGCGGGCTTCAATGAGCAGTTCTTC

d_call: .
v_call: TRBV3-1
cdr3_length: 15
clone_size: .
j_call: TRBJ2-7
cdr3_aa: CASAYGGSQTYEQYF
cdr3_nt: TGTGCCAGCGCCTACGGGGGTTCCCAAACTTACGAGCAGTACTTC

d_call: .
v_call: TRBV30
cdr3_length: 13
clone_size: many
j_call: TRBJ2-1
cdr3_aa: CAWILAEYNEQFF
cdr3_nt: TGTGCCTGGATCCTAGCCGAGTACAATGAGCAGTTCTTC

d_call: TRBD1
v_call: TRBV5-1
cdr3_length: 16
clone_size: many
j_call: TRBJ1-4
cdr3_aa: CASSLELRDRARKLFF
cdr3_nt: TGCGCCAGCAGCTTGGAATTGCGGGACAGGGCAAGAAAACTGTTTTTT

d_call: .
v_call: TRBV20-1
cdr3_length: 15
clone_size: many
j_call: TRBJ2-5
cdr3_aa: CSAIVAQRHQETQYF
cdr3_nt: TGCAGTGCTATAGTGGCCCAGCGCCATCAAGAGACCCAGTACTTC

d_call: TRBD2
v_call: TRBV6-1
cdr3_length: 14
clone_size: few
j_call: TRBJ2-7
cdr3_aa: CASSELAGFYEQYF
cdr3_nt: TGTGCCAGCAGTGAACTAGCGGGATTCTACGAGCAGTACTTC

d_call: TRBD2
v_call: TRBV18
cdr3_length: 16
clone_size: .
j_call: TRBJ2-7
cdr3_aa: CASSPNLAGVQGEQYF
cdr3_nt: TGTGCCAGCTCACCAAATCTAGCGGGAGTCCAGGGCGAGCAGTACTTC

d_call: TRBD2
v_call: TRBV6-2/TRBV6-3
cdr3_length: 15
clone_size: .
j_call: TRBJ2-1
cdr3_aa: CASSGGLSSYNEQFF
cdr3_nt: TGTGCCAGCAGTGGGGGACTAAGCTCCTACAATGAGCAGTTCTTC

d_call: .
v_call: TRBV7-2
cdr3_length: 18
clone_size: many
j_call: TRBJ2-7
cdr3_aa: CASGSVGGGSGLEDEQYF
cdr3_nt: TGTGCCAGCGGGTCTGTGGGTGGTGGCTCGGGTTTAGAAGACGAGCAGTACTTC

d_call: TRBD1
v_call: TRBV19
cdr3_length: 15
clone_size: many
j_call: TRBJ1-5
cdr3_aa: CASSIDRGSNQPQHF
cdr3_nt: TGTGCCAGTAGTATTGACAGGGGGAGCAATCAGCCCCAGCATTTT

d_call: .
v_call: TRBV7-9
cdr3_length: 15
clone_size: .
j_call: TRBJ2-3
cdr3_aa: CASSLGGGNTDTQYF
cdr3_nt: TGTGCCAGCAGCTTAGGGGGGGGCAACACAGATACGCAGTATTTT

d_call: TRBD2
v_call: TRBV27
cdr3_length: 15
clone_size: few
j_call: TRBJ2-1
cdr3_aa: CASSLLAAAYNEQFF
cdr3_nt: TGTGCCAGCAGTTTACTAGCGGCGGCCTACAATGAGCAGTTCTTC

d_call: .
v_call: TRBV10-3
cdr3_length: 12
clone_size: many
j_call: TRBJ2-5
cdr3_aa: CAISPGEETQYF
cdr3_nt: TGTGCCATCTCCCCCGGGGAAGAGACCCAGTACTTC

d_call: TRBD1
v_call: TRBV29-1
cdr3_length: 15
clone_size: .
j_call: TRBJ1-2
cdr3_aa: CSVYRGTGGDYGYTF
cdr3_nt: TGCAGCGTTTATCGAGGGACAGGGGGGGACTATGGCTACACCTTC

d_call: .
v_call: TRBV12-3/TRBV12-4
cdr3_length: 14
clone_size: many
j_call: TRBJ1-2
cdr3_aa: CASSPGSLRYGYTF
cdr3_nt: TGTGCCAGCAGCCCGGGGAGTCTCCGCTATGGCTACACCTTC

d_call: TRBD2
v_call: TRBV29-1
cdr3_length: 14
clone_size: .
j_call: TRBJ2-7
cdr3_aa: CSVSPTSGSYEQYF
cdr3_nt: TGCAGCGTGTCACCGACTAGCGGATCATACGAGCAGTACTTC

d_call: .
v_call: TRBV11-2
cdr3_length: 15
clone_size: .
j_call: TRBJ2-1
cdr3_aa: CASSFIARSYNEQFF
cdr3_nt: TGTGCCAGCAGCTTTATAGCGCGCTCCTACAATGAGCAGTTCTTC

d_call: TRBD1
v_call: TRBV10-3
cdr3_length: 13
clone_size: many
j_call: TRBJ1-1
cdr3_aa: CAISPDRSTEAFF
cdr3_nt: TGTGCCATTTCTCCGGACAGGTCCACTGAAGCTTTCTTT

d_call: .
v_call: TRBV6-1
cdr3_length: 14
clone_size: few
j_call: TRBJ2-3
cdr3_aa: CASSRRDFTDTQYF
cdr3_nt: TGTGCCAGCAGCCGTCGGGACTTCACAGATACGCAGTATTTT

d_call: TRBD1
v_call: TRBV28
cdr3_length: 15
clone_size: many
j_call: TRBJ1-5
cdr3_aa: CASSSPGGEDQPQHF
cdr3_nt: TGTGCCAGCAGTTCGCCAGGGGGCGAAGATCAGCCCCAGCATTTT

d_call: .
v_call: TRBV5-5
cdr3_length: 10
clone_size: many
j_call: TRBJ2-1
cdr3_aa: CASSQGEQFF
cdr3_nt: TGTGCCAGCAGCCAAGGGGAGCAGTTCTTC

d_call: .
v_call: TRBV2
cdr3_length: 16
clone_size: many
j_call: TRBJ2-1
cdr3_aa: CASSEILGSSYNEQFF
cdr3_nt: TGTGCCAGCAGTGAAATTCTCGGCAGCTCCTACAATGAGCAGTTCTTC

d_call: .
v_call: TRBV20-1
cdr3_length: 15
clone_size: many
j_call: TRBJ2-5
cdr3_aa: CNPPRPGVREETQYF
cdr3_nt: TGCAATCCCCCCCGCCCAGGTGTGAGAGAAGAGACCCAGTACTTC

d_call: TRBD2
v_call: TRBV11-2
cdr3_length: 15
clone_size: many
j_call: TRBJ2-7
cdr3_aa: CASSQTSGRSYEQYF
cdr3_nt: TGTGCCAGCAGCCAAACTAGCGGGAGGTCCTACGAGCAGTACTTC

d_call: .
v_call: TRBV11-1
cdr3_length: 15
clone_size: many
j_call: TRBJ2-7
cdr3_aa: CASSRGMGSLYEQYF
cdr3_nt: TGTGCCAGCAGCCGGGGTATGGGCAGCCTATACGAGCAGTACTTC

d_call: .
v_call: TRBV11-2
cdr3_length: 15
clone_size: many
j_call: TRBJ1-1
cdr3_aa: CASSFSEAMNTEAFF
cdr3_nt: TGTGCCAGCAGCTTCTCTGAGGCTATGAACACTGAAGCTTTCTTT

d_call: .
v_call: TRBV11-3
cdr3_length: 12
clone_size: few
j_call: TRBJ2-2
cdr3_aa: CASSSPGRELFF
cdr3_nt: TGTGCCAGCAGCTCCCCGGGGCGGGAGCTGTTTTTT

d_call: TRBD1
v_call: TRBV18
cdr3_length: 15
clone_size: .
j_call: TRBJ2-7
cdr3_aa: CASSSTGTGGYEQYF
cdr3_nt: TGTGCCAGCTCATCAACCGGGACAGGAGGGTACGAGCAGTACTTC

d_call: TRBD2
v_call: TRBV12-3/TRBV12-4
cdr3_length: 15
clone_size: many
j_call: TRBJ2-1
cdr3_aa: CASSFAWEGHNEQFF
cdr3_nt: TGTGCCAGCAGTTTCGCCTGGGAGGGCCACAATGAGCAGTTCTTC

d_call: .
v_call: TRBV12-3/TRBV12-4
cdr3_length: 15
clone_size: many
j_call: TRBJ1-4
cdr3_aa: CASSLRQGWGEKLFF
cdr3_nt: TGTGCCAGCAGTTTACGCCAGGGGTGGGGTGAAAAACTGTTTTTT

d_call: TRBD1
v_call: TRBV6-5
cdr3_length: 15
clone_size: many
j_call: TRBJ2-7
cdr3_aa: CASSWGQRASYEQYF
cdr3_nt: TGTGCCAGCAGTTGGGGACAGAGGGCCTCCTACGAGCAGTACTTC

d_call: TRBD1
v_call: TRBV7-2
cdr3_length: 15
clone_size: many
j_call: TRBJ2-3
cdr3_aa: CASSLGQGIYDTQYF
cdr3_nt: TGTGCCAGCAGCCTCGGACAGGGGATTTATGATACGCAGTATTTT

d_call: .
v_call: TRBV12-5
cdr3_length: 14
clone_size: few
j_call: TRBJ2-7
cdr3_aa: CASGFVLGKEQQYF
cdr3_nt: TGTGCTAGTGGTTTCGTTCTCGGGAAGGAGCAGCAGTACTTC

d_call: .
v_call: TRBV9
cdr3_length: 14
clone_size: many
j_call: TRBJ1-1
cdr3_aa: CASSGGGEGAWAFF
cdr3_nt: TGTGCCAGCAGCGGGGGGGGCGAGGGAGCATGGGCTTTCTTT

d_call: .
v_call: TRBV6-5
cdr3_length: 15
clone_size: many
j_call: TRBJ1-6
cdr3_aa: CASSYADRPNSPLHF
cdr3_nt: TGTGCCAGCAGTTACGCCGACAGGCCCAATTCACCCCTCCACTTT

d_call: .
v_call: TRBV2
cdr3_length: 12
clone_size: many
j_call: TRBJ2-1
cdr3_aa: CASSDSANEQFF
cdr3_nt: TGTGCCAGCAGTGATTCGGCGAATGAGCAGTTCTTC

d_call: TRBD1
v_call: TRBV11-2
cdr3_length: 15
clone_size: .
j_call: TRBJ2-3
cdr3_aa: CASSPSGQSTDTQYF
cdr3_nt: TGCGCCAGCAGCCCCTCGGGACAGAGCACAGATACGCAGTATTTT

d_call: TRBD1
v_call: TRBV29-1
cdr3_length: 15
clone_size: few
j_call: TRBJ1-2
cdr3_aa: CSVEGGDRANYGYTF
cdr3_nt: TGCAGCGTTGAGGGGGGGGACAGAGCTAACTATGGCTACACCTTC

d_call: TRBD1
v_call: TRBV12-3/TRBV12-4
cdr3_length: 15
clone_size: many
j_call: TRBJ1-1
cdr3_aa: CASSTHRGWGTEAFF
cdr3_nt: TGTGCCAGCTCGACCCACAGGGGATGGGGCACTGAAGCTTTCTTT

d_call: .
v_call: TRBV27
cdr3_length: 13
clone_size: many
j_call: TRBJ2-5
cdr3_aa: CASSYLGEETQYF
cdr3_nt: TGTGCCAGCAGTTATCTCGGGGAGGAGACCCAGTACTTC

d_call: .
v_call: TRBV20-1
cdr3_length: 14
clone_size: many
j_call: TRBJ2-3
cdr3_aa: CSARDPTRGDTQYF
cdr3_nt: TGCAGTGCTAGAGACCCAACTCGGGGCGATACGCAGTATTTT

d_call: .
v_call: TRBV25-1
cdr3_length: 13
clone_size: many
j_call: TRBJ1-1
cdr3_aa: CASSEGANTEAFF
cdr3_nt: TGTGCCAGCAGTGAGGGGGCAAACACTGAAGCTTTCTTT

d_call: TRBD2
v_call: TRBV25-1
cdr3_length: 14
clone_size: many
j_call: TRBJ2-7
cdr3_aa: CASSASGAGYEQYF
cdr3_nt: TGTGCCAGCAGCGCTAGCGGAGCCGGCTACGAGCAGTACTTC

d_call: .
v_call: TRBV20-1
cdr3_length: 12
clone_size: many
j_call: TRBJ2-5
cdr3_aa: CSVLRSVETQYF
cdr3_nt: TGCAGTGTCCTTAGGTCCGTGGAGACCCAGTACTTC

d_call: .
v_call: TRBV10-3
cdr3_length: 13
clone_size: many
j_call: TRBJ2-5
cdr3_aa: CAISERPPGTQYF
cdr3_nt: TGTGCCATCAGTGAGCGGCCGCCGGGGACCCAGTACTTC

d_call: .
v_call: TRBV5-5
cdr3_length: 12
clone_size: .
j_call: TRBJ2-1
cdr3_aa: CASSASIDEQFF
cdr3_nt: TGTGCCAGCAGCGCCTCGATCGATGAGCAGTTCTTC

d_call: .
v_call: TRBV5-1
cdr3_length: 13
clone_size: many
j_call: TRBJ2-2
cdr3_aa: CASSRTVTGELFF
cdr3_nt: TGTGCCAGCAGCCGGACAGTTACCGGGGAGCTGTTTTTT

d_call: .
v_call: TRBV12-3/TRBV12-4
cdr3_length: 16
clone_size: .
j_call: TRBJ2-3
cdr3_aa: CASSLALASRTDTQYF
cdr3_nt: TGTGCCAGCAGTTTAGCGCTGGCTAGTAGGACAGATACGCAGTATTTT

d_call: .
v_call: TRBV3-1
cdr3_length: 13
clone_size: few
j_call: TRBJ2-3
cdr3_aa: CASSQFSTDTQYF
cdr3_nt: TGTGCCAGCAGCCAGTTTAGCACAGATACGCAGTATTTT